This T cell receptor (beta chain) was profiled in a study of identical twins. The study's findings and limits: Out-of-frame alpha sequences shared by twins were enriched for low generation probability. Models underestimated how often monozygotic twins shared out-of-frame TCR alpha. Invariant populations such as MAIT and iNKT cells could partly muddle zero-insertion analyses. Sequences that were beta out-of-frame showed weaker excess twin sharing.

This CDR3 is 17 amino acids long. Germline V gene lookup returns CDR1 DFQATT and CDR2 SNEGSKA (reference sequence). The ends lost 0 bases at V and 4 bases at J; junction bases unmatched: 11. With respect to this clonotype: The antigen is undetermined.

TCRdb independently ran MiXCR on the 5' RACE reads; one entry per CDR3 protein. Of more than 1.5 million distinct CDR3 sequences detected, around 29% appear once; the ten largest clones hold around 0.3%. The clonotype comes from a newborn girl in good health. V usage is TRBV20-1 and J usage is TRBJ2-3, with 9 bases that match TRBD2. The source material was cord blood. CDR3 bases: TGCAGTGCTAGAGATCCTGGGACTAGCAGAGTAGCAGATACGCAGTATTTT. Protein product: CSARDPGTSRVADTQYF.